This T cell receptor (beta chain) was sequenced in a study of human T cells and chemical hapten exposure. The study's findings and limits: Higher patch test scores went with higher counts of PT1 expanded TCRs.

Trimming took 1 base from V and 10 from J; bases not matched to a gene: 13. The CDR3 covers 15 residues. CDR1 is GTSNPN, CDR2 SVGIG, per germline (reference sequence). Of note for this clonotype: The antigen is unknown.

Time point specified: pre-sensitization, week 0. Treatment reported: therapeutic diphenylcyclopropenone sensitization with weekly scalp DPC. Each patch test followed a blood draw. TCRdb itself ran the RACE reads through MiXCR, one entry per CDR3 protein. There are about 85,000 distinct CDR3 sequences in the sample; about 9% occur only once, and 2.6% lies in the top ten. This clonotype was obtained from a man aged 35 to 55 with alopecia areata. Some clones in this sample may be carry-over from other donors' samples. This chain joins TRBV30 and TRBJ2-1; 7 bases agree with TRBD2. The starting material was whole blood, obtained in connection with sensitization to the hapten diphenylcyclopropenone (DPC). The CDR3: CAWSDLRDYPREQFF. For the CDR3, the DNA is TGTGCCTGGAGTGACCTAAGGGACTACCCTCGGGAGCAGTTCTTC.